These T cell receptor beta chains were read from a single sample in a study of blood T cell repertoires in COVID-19. The repertoire was sequenced with immunoSEQ multiplex PCR; TCRdb's copy has only in-frame clones and lacks some. The repertoire includes 55,000 to 75,000 clones, roughly 77% of them detected once, and 35% sits in the top ten. What was sequenced was peripheral blood. These receptors all come from a woman in her 70s with acute or convalescent COVID-19. The CDR3 runs from the conserved cysteine through the conserved F or W. Fields, in order: D gene, V gene, clone size, CDR3 length, J gene, CDR3 protein, CDR3 DNA. D genes are given only for firm matches. Part of the rows lack a size; the others show once, few, many or a class for expanded clones.

d_gene: TRBD1
v_gene: TRBV5-6
abundance: .
len: 16
j_gene: TRBJ2-1
CDR3aa: CASSPRDRGSYNEQFF
CDR3nt: TGTGCCAGCAGCCCCCGGGACAGGGGATCCTACAATGAGCAGTTCTTC

d_gene: .
v_gene: TRBV19
abundance: .
len: 18
j_gene: TRBJ2-6
CDR3aa: CASSTNIQRAGGANVLTF
CDR3nt: TGTGCCAGTAGTACTAACATCCAGAGGGCGGGCGGGGCCAACGTCCTGACTTTC

d_gene: TRBD1
v_gene: TRBV29-1
abundance: .
len: 14
j_gene: TRBJ1-2
CDR3aa: CSVSQDRGTRGYTF
CDR3nt: TGCAGCGTTAGTCAAGACAGGGGGACGAGGGGCTACACCTTC

d_gene: .
v_gene: TRBV29-1
abundance: once
len: 14
j_gene: TRBJ2-1
CDR3aa: CSVPRAGIYNEQFF
CDR3nt: TGCAGCGTGCCGCGGGCGGGGATCTACAATGAGCAGTTCTTC

d_gene: TRBD1
v_gene: TRBV6-1
abundance: .
len: 16
j_gene: TRBJ2-7
CDR3aa: CASSEEGTGPYWEQYF
CDR3nt: TGTGCCAGCAGTGAAGAAGGGACAGGGCCGTATTGGGAGCAGTACTTC

d_gene: TRBD1
v_gene: TRBV18
abundance: .
len: 15
j_gene: TRBJ1-1
CDR3aa: CASSPPDRGNTEAFF
CDR3nt: TGTGCCAGCTCACCACCGGACAGGGGGAACACTGAAGCTTTCTTT

d_gene: .
v_gene: TRBV28
abundance: .
len: 13
j_gene: TRBJ1-5
CDR3aa: CASSTPGSQPQHF
CDR3nt: TGTGCCAGCAGTACTCCGGGGTCTCAGCCCCAGCATTTT

d_gene: TRBD1
v_gene: TRBV28
abundance: .
len: 17
j_gene: TRBJ1-3
CDR3aa: CASSPQTGLLSGNTIYF
CDR3nt: TGTGCCAGCAGTCCACAGACAGGGCTACTCTCTGGAAACACCATATATTTT

d_gene: .
v_gene: TRBV7-8
abundance: .
len: 16
j_gene: TRBJ2-7
CDR3aa: CASSPRSGTLSYEQYF
CDR3nt: TGTGCCAGCAGCCCTCGGTCCGGGACTCTCTCCTACGAGCAGTACTTC

d_gene: .
v_gene: TRBV7-2
abundance: .
len: 15
j_gene: TRBJ1-1
CDR3aa: CASSPEGASNTEAFF
CDR3nt: TGTGCCAGCAGCCCGGAAGGGGCGTCGAACACTGAAGCTTTCTTT

d_gene: TRBD1
v_gene: TRBV7-6
abundance: .
len: 17
j_gene: TRBJ2-2
CDR3aa: CASSQLGQGARTGELFF
CDR3nt: TGTGCCAGCAGCCAGCTCGGCCAGGGGGCACGAACCGGGGAGCTGTTTTTT

d_gene: .
v_gene: TRBV9
abundance: .
len: 14
j_gene: TRBJ1-1
CDR3aa: CASSVASANTEAFF
CDR3nt: TGTGCCAGCAGCGTAGCTAGCGCGAACACTGAAGCTTTCTTT

d_gene: .
v_gene: TRBV25-1
abundance: once
len: 15
j_gene: TRBJ1-1
CDR3aa: CASTPDEGHNGEAFF
CDR3nt: TGTGCCAGCACCCCCGACGAGGGACACAACGGTGAAGCTTTCTTT

d_gene: TRBD1
v_gene: TRBV5-1
abundance: .
len: 15
j_gene: TRBJ1-6
CDR3aa: CASSLGTGDNSPLHF
CDR3nt: TGCGCCAGCAGCTTGGGGACAGGAGACAATTCACCCCTCCACTTT

d_gene: .
v_gene: TRBV5-1
abundance: .
len: 14
j_gene: TRBJ2-7
CDR3aa: CASSFTRGRDEQYF
CDR3nt: TGCGCCAGCAGCTTTACACGGGGGAGAGACGAGCAGTACTTC

d_gene: .
v_gene: TRBV6-5
abundance: .
len: 15
j_gene: TRBJ1-1
CDR3aa: CASSWGDRGSTEAFF
CDR3nt: TGTGCCAGCAGTTGGGGGGACCGGGGGAGCACTGAAGCTTTCTTT

d_gene: .
v_gene: TRBV7-2
abundance: .
len: 15
j_gene: TRBJ1-5
CDR3aa: CASSLNRRDNQPQHF
CDR3nt: TGTGCCAGCAGCTTAAATCGACGGGATAATCAGCCCCAGCATTTT

d_gene: TRBD2
v_gene: TRBV7-8
abundance: few
len: 15
j_gene: TRBJ2-4
CDR3aa: CASSQPGSGGSEKYF
CDR3nt: TGTGCCAGCAGCCAACCGGGATCGGGGGGTTCCGAAAAGTACTTC

d_gene: .
v_gene: TRBV5-6
abundance: .
len: 15
j_gene: TRBJ1-3
CDR3aa: CASSLGTVSGNTIYF
CDR3nt: TGTGCCAGCAGCTTGGGGACAGTCTCTGGAAACACCATATATTTT

d_gene: .
v_gene: TRBV7-9
abundance: few
len: 15
j_gene: TRBJ1-6
CDR3aa: CASSPPGRVTSPLHF
CDR3nt: TGTGCCAGCAGCCCTCCGGGCAGGGTCACCTCACCCCTCCACTTT

d_gene: .
v_gene: TRBV6-6
abundance: .
len: 15
j_gene: TRBJ2-5
CDR3aa: CASSYSSRGRETQYF
CDR3nt: TGTGCCAGCAGTTACTCGAGCCGGGGGAGAGAGACCCAGTACTTC

d_gene: .
v_gene: TRBV5-5
abundance: .
len: 14
j_gene: TRBJ2-2
CDR3aa: CASSLTTNTGELFF
CDR3nt: TGTGCCAGCAGCTTGACAACGAACACCGGGGAGCTGTTTTTT